This T cell receptor (beta chain) was profiled in a study of blood T cell repertoires in COVID-19. This CDR3 region has 12 residues. Germline CDR1 KGHSH, CDR2 LQKENI. Trimming left V 10 bases short and J 4 bases short, with 13 bases between. Libraries were prepared by immunoSEQ multiplex PCR; TCRdb keeps only in-frame clonotypes and omits some of them. The data show 300,000 to 400,000 clones, approximately 86% seen once. The source material was PBMCs or T cells enriched from blood (not recorded which). The rearrangement uses TRBV18 and TRBJ2-5; a possible D gene is TRBD2 (5 bases). This clonotype originated in a woman in her forties with acute COVID-19. CDR3 DNA: TGTGCCACCCGGGGAGTAACAGAGACCCAGTACTTC. This encodes CATRGVTETQYF.